This TCR beta chain was found in a study of blood T cell repertoires in COVID-19. Overall study: PBMCs, B-cell-depleted T cells, or T cells were the source of the cDNA or gDNA that made up the material.

Clones were sequenced by immunoSEQ multiplex PCR, and TCRdb holds only the in-frame ones, with some missing. Of 200,000 to 300,000 clones listed, about 88% are singletons. The length of the CDR3 is 14 residues. The trim removed 0 bases at V and 7 bases at J, leaving 5 bases unmatched. Germline V gives CDR1 SGDLS, CDR2 YYNGEE. Sequencing used peripheral blood. This TCR came from a man aged 25-45 years with active or convalescent COVID-19. The chain couples TRBV9 to TRBJ1-2; 8 nucleotides align to TRBD1. In nucleotides, the CDR3 is TGTGCCAGCAGCGTAGTCTCACAGGGGGGTGGCTACACCTTC. This translates into CASSVVSQGGGYTF.